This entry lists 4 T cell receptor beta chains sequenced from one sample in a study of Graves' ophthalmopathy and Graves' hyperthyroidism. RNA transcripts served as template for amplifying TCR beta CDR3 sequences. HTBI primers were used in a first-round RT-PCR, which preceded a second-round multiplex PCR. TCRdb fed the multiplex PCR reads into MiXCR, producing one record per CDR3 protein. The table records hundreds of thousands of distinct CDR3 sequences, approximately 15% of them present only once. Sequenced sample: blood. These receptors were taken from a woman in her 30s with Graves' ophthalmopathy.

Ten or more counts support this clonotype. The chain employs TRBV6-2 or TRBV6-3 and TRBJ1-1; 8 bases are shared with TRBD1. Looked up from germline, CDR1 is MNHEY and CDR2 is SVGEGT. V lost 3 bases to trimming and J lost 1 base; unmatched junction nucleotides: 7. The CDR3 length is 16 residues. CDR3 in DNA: TGTGCCAGCAGTTATGGGAGACAGGGGCGGAACACTGAAGCTTTCTTT. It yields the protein CASSYGRQGRNTEAFF.

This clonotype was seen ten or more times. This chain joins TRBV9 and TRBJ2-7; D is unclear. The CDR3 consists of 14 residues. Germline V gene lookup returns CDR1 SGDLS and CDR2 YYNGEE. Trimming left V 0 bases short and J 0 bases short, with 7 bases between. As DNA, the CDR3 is TGTGCCAGCAGCGTAGATGGGCCCTCCTACGAGCAGTACTTC. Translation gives CASSVDGPSYEQYF.

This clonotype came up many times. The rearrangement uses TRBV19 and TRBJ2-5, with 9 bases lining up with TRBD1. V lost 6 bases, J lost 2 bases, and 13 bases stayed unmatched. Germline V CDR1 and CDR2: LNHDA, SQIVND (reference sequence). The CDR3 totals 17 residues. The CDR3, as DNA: TGTGCCAGTAGCAATTCGGGACAGGGAGGGGCGCAAGAGACCCAGTACTTC. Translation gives CASSNSGQGGAQETQYF.

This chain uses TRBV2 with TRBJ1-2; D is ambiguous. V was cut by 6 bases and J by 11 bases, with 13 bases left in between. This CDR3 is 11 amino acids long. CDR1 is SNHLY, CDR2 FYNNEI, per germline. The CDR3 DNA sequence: TGTGCCAGCAGCGATTACCCTCCGTACACCTTC. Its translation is CASSDYPPYTF. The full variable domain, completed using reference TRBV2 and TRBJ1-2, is EPEVTQTPSHQVTQMGQEVILRCVPISNHLYFYWYRQILGQKVEFLVSFYNNEISEKSEIFDDQFSVERPDGSNFTLKIRSTKLEDSAMYFCASSDYPPYTFGSGTRLTVV.